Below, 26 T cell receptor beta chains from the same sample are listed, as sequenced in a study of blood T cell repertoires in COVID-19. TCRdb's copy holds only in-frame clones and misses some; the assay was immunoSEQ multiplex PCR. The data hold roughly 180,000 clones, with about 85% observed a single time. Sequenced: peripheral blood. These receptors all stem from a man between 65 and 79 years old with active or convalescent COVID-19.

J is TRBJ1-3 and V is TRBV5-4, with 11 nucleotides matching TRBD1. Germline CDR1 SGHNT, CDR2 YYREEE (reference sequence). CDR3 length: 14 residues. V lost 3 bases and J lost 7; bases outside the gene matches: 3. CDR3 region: CASSSGQGGNTIYF. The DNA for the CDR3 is TGTGCCAGCAGCTCGGGACAGGGGGGGAACACCATATATTTT.

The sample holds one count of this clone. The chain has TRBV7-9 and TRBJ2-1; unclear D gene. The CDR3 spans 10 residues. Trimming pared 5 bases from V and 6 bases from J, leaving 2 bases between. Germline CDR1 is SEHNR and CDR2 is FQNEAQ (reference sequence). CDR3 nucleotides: TGTGCCAGCAGCCGCAATGAGCAGTTCTTC. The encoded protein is CASSRNEQFF.

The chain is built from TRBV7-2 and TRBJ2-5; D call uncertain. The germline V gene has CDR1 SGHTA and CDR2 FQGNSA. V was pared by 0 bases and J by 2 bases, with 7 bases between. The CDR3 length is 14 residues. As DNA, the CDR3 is TGTGCCAGCAGCTTAGCAGTCAGACAAGAGACCCAGTACTTC. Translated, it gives CASSLAVRQETQYF.

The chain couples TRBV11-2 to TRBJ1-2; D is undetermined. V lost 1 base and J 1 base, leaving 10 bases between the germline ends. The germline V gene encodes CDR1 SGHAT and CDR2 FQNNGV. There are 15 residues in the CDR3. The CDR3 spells CASSLGGGSNYGYTF. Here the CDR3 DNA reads TGTGCCAGCAGCTTAGGCGGCGGAAGTAACTATGGCTACACCTTC.

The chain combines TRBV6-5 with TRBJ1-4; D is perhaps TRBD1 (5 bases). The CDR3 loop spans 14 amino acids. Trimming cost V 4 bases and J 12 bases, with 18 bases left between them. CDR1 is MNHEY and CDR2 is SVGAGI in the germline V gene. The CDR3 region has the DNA TGTGCCAGCAGTTTCGGGGCCCCGGGAGGGGAACTGTTTTTT. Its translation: CASSFGAPGGELFF.

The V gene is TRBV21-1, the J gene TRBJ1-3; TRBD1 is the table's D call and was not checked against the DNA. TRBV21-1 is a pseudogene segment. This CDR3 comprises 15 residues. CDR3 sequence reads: CASSKATGGSNTIYF. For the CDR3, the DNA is TGTGCCAGCAGCAAAGCTACAGGGGGTAGCAACACCATATATTTT.

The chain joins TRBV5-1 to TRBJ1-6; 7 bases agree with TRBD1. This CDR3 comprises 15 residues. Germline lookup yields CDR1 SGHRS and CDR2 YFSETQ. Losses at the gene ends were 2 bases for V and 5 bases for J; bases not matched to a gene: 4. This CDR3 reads CASSFRDSNNSPLHF. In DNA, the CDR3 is TGCGCCAGCAGCTTCCGGGACAGCAATAATTCACCCCTCCACTTT.

CDR3 sequence reads: CATSDFRTSGGQSEQFF. The CDR3 DNA reads TGTGCCACCAGTGATTTTCGAACTAGCGGGGGACAATCGGAGCAGTTCTTC. This rearrangement joins TRBV24-1 to TRBJ2-1, with 11 bases identical to TRBD2. With V trimmed by 1 base and J by 10 bases, 11 bases remained unmatched. The germline V gene encodes CDR1 KGHDR and CDR2 SFDVKD. There are 17 residues in the CDR3.

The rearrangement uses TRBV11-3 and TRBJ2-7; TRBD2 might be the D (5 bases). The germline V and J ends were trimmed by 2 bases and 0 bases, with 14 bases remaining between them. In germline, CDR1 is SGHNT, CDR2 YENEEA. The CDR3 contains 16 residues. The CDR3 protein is CASSLSWTESSYEQYF. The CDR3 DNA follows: TGTGCCAGCAGCTTAAGTTGGACTGAGAGCTCCTACGAGCAGTACTTC.

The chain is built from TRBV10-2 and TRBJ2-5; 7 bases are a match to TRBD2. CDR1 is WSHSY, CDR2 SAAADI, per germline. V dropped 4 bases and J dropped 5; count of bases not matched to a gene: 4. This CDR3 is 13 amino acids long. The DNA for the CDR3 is TGCGCCAGCAGTGGGGGGAGGGCTGAGACCCAGTACTTC. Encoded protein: CASSGGRAETQYF.

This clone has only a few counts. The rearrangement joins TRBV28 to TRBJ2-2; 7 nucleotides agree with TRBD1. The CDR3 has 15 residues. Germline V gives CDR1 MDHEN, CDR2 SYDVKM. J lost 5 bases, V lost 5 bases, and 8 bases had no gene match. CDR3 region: CASSHDRDVTGELFF. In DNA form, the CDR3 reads TGTGCCAGCAGTCATGACAGGGACGTGACCGGGGAGCTGTTTTTT.

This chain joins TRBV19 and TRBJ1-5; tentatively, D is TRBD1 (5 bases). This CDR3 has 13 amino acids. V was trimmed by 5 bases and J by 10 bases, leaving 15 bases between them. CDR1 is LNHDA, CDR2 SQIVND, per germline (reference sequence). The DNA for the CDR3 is TGTGCCAGTAGTCCCAGGGCTGGAGCACCCCAGCATTTT. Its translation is CASSPRAGAPQHF.

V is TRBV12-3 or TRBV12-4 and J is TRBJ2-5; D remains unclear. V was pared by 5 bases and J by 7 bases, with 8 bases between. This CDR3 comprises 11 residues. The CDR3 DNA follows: TGTGCCAGCAGTGAGAAATGGACCCAGTACTTC. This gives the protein CASSEKWTQYF.

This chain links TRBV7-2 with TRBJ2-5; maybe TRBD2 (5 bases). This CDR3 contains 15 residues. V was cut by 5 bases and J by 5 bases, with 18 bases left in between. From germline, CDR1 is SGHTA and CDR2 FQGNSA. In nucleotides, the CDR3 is TGTGCCAGCAGCCTGTTCACTAGTCTTCGGGAGACCCAGTACTTC. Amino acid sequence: CASSLFTSLRETQYF.

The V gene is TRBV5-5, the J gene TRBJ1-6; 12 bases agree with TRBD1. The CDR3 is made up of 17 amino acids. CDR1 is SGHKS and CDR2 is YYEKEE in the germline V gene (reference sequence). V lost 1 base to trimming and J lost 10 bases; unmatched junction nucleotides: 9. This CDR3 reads CASSLPPGQGAWSPLHF. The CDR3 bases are TGTGCCAGCAGCTTGCCCCCGGGACAGGGGGCATGGTCACCCCTCCACTTT.

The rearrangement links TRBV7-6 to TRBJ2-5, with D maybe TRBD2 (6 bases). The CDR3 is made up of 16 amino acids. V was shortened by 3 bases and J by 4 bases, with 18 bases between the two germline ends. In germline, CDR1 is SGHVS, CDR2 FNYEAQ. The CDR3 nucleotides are TGTGCCAGCAGCTTGGGCCCAGGCGGGGTGGGAGAGACCCAGTACTTC. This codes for CASSLGPGGVGETQYF.

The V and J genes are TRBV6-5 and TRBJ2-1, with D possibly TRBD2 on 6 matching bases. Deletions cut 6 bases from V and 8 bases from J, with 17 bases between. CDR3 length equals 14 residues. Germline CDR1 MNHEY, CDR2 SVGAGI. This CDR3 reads CASSRYLGGDEQFF. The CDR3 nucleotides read TGTGCCAGCAGCCGCTATCTGGGGGGTGATGAGCAGTTCTTC.

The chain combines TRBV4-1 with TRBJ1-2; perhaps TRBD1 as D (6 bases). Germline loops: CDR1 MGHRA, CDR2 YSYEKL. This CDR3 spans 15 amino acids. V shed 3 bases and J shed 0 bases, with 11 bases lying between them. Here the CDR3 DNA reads TGCGCCAGCAGCCACCGGACAGCCACTAACTATGGCTACACCTTC. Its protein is CASSHRTATNYGYTF.

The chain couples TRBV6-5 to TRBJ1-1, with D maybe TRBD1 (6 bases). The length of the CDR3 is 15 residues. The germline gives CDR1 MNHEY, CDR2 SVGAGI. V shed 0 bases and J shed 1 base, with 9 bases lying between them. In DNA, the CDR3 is TGTGCCAGCAGTTACTCGTCGACAGGGAACACTGAAGCTTTCTTT. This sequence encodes CASSYSSTGNTEAFF.

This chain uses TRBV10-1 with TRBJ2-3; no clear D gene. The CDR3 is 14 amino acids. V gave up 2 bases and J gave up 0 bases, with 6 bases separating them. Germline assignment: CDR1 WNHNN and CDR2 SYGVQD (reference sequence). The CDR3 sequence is CASSEGVSTDTQYF. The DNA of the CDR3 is TGCGCCAGCAGTGAGGGAGTCAGCACAGATACGCAGTATTTT.

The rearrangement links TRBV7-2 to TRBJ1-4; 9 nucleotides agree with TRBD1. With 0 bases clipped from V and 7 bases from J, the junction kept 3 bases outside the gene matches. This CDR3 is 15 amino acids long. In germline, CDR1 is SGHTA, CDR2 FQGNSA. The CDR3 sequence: CASSLADRGGEKLFF. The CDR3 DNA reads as TGTGCCAGCAGCTTAGCGGACAGGGGAGGTGAAAAACTGTTTTTT.

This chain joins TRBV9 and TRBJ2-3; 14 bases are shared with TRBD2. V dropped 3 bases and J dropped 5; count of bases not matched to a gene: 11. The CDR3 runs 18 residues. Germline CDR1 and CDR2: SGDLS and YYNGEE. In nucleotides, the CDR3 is TGTGCCAGCAGCGCCGACCCGGGACTAGCGGGAGTGATAGATACGCAGTATTTT. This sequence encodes CASSADPGLAGVIDTQYF.

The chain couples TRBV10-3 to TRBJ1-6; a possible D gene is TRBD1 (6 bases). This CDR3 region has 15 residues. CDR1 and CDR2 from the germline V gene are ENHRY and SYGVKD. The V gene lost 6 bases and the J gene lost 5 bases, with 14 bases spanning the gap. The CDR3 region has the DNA TGTGCCATCAGCGAGAAGGACAGAAATAATTCACCCCTCCACTTT. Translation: CAISEKDRNNSPLHF.

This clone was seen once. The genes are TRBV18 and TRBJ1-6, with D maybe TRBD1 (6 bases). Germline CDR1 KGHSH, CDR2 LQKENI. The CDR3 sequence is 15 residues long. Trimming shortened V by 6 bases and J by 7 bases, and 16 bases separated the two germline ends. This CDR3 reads CASSQTTGGNSPLHF. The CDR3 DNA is TGTGCCAGCTCTCAAACGACAGGAGGAAATTCACCCCTCCACTTT.

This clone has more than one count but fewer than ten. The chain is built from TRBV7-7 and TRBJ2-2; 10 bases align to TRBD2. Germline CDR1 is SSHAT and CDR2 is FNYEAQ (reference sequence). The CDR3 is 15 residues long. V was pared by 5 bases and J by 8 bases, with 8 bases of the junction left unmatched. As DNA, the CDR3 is TGTGCCAGCAGCCCGACTAGCGGGCCCCTGGGGGAGCTGTTTTTT. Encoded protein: CASSPTSGPLGELFF.

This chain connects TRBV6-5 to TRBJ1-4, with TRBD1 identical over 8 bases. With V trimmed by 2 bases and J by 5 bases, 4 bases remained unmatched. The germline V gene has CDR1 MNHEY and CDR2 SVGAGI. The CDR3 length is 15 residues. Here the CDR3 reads CASSYGGTGNEKLFF. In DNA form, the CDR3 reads TGTGCCAGCAGTTACGGCGGGACAGGAAATGAAAAACTGTTTTTT.